Listed below are T cell receptor beta chains from one sample, sequenced in a study of blood T cell repertoires in COVID-19. TCRdb's table, derived via immunoSEQ multiplex PCR, lists solely in-frame clones and lacks some. The sample carries roughly 70,000 clones, less than 95% recorded once. Sequenced input: peripheral blood. The source of these receptors is a man between 45 and 60 years old with COVID-19, enrolled during active disease. CDR3s include the opening cysteine and the closing phenylalanine or tryptophan. Size tells how often a clone was seen (once, few, many) or the class of an expanded clone, and some rows leave it out.

clone_size | j_call | v_call | cdr3_aa
few | TRBJ1-6 | TRBV19 | CASSMRLNNSPLHF
. | TRBJ2-3 | TRBV7-2 | CASGQTYSTDTQYF
. | TRBJ2-1 | TRBV14 | CASSLGLSVGSEQFF
. | TRBJ1-2 | TRBV7-9 | CASKIKAGDAFTF
. | TRBJ2-7 | TRBV3-1/TRBV3-2 | CASSQGSSYRRERSKAYEQYF
few | TRBJ1-1 | TRBV5-1 | CASSLRRGLNTEAFF
. | TRBJ1-4 | TRBV7-9 | CASSLARGGDNEKLFF
. | TRBJ1-1 | TRBV11-1 | CASSGDGQGTYEAFF
. | TRBJ2-7 | TRBV4-1 | CASSSGTGVGEQYF
once | TRBJ2-3 | TRBV24-1 | CATSDLGRAGGQSDTQYF
. | TRBJ1-2 | TRBV25-1 | CASSGGRPANYGYTF
. | TRBJ2-1 | TRBV6-5 | CASSYRGVLANEQFF
. | TRBJ1-6 | TRBV6-5 | CASSYDRDNSPLHF
. | TRBJ2-7 | TRBV6-2/TRBV6-3 | CASSYTEDRGLIAYEQYF
once | TRBJ1-4 | TRBV5-5 | CASSLAPTREMEKLFF
. | TRBJ1-5 | TRBV27 | CASSKIQGIQPQHF
few | TRBJ1-2 | TRBV28 | CASSLRGRGYTF
. | TRBJ2-1 | TRBV5-1 | CASSTVWVAGDEQFF
. | TRBJ2-1 | TRBV11-1 | CASSLAGSGNEQFF
. | TRBJ2-2 | TRBV24-1 | CATSDPGQGKAGELFF
. | TRBJ2-1 | TRBV6-5 | CASRKGTSGIGEQFF
. | TRBJ1-5 | TRBV5-5 | CASSLAPDQPQHF
. | TRBJ2-3 | TRBV5-1 | CASSLEQRAGSDTQYF
. | TRBJ2-2 | TRBV9 | CASSVGLAVNTGELFF
. | TRBJ2-3 | TRBV5-5 | CASLPGDSTDTQYF
. | TRBJ2-7 | TRBV5-1 | CASSRQGTSGRYGYEQYF
. | TRBJ2-7 | TRBV9 | CASSFRDSSYEQYF
. | TRBJ2-1 | TRBV3-1/TRBV3-2 | CASRKREGVNEQFF
. | TRBJ2-5 | TRBV4-2 | CASSQVVADRGLETQYF
. | TRBJ1-5 | TRBV30 | CAWRAYSNQPQHF
. | TRBJ1-4 | TRBV4-3 | CASSLGQGEKLFF
once | TRBJ2-7 | TRBV3-1/TRBV3-2 | CASSQAGGTSEYEQYF
. | TRBJ2-6 | TRBV4-2 | CASSPSWLQARFFTGANVLTF
. | TRBJ2-1 | TRBV30 | CAWGMGLAGGGEQFF
once | TRBJ2-2 | TRBV4-1 | CASSQAGQPTGELFF
. | TRBJ1-2 | TRBV20-1 | CRGTGNGYTF
. | TRBJ2-1 | TRBV4-2 | CASSQPSGSYNEQFF